This T cell receptor beta chain derives from a study of blood T cell repertoires in COVID-19. The overall study: Acute-phase and convalescent COVID-19 samples originated in the United States, Italy and Spain. In each case, the material was cDNA or gDNA derived from T cells, B-cell-depleted T cells, or PBMCs.

The CDR3 is 15 amino acids. V was trimmed by 4 bases and J by 6 bases, leaving 13 bases between them. Germline CDR1 and CDR2: SEHNR and FQNEAQ (reference sequence). As processed by the authors: Estimates of nucleated cell counts were drawn from the amplification of reference gene primers. TCRdb keeps only in-frame clones here, not all; method: immunoSEQ multiplex PCR. V, J and clone size reflect that table, while D and trimming were determined from the DNA. The sample has about 280,000 clones, around nine tenths seen once. This clone was detected once. Seattle cases were enrolled at active infection and followed longitudinally.

The rearrangement links TRBV7-9 to TRBJ1-6, with D tentatively TRBD1 (5 bases). The sequencing input was peripheral blood. The clonotype comes from a young woman with COVID-19, enrolled during active disease. The CDR3 loop reads CASSSWGEGNSPLHF. The CDR3, as DNA: TGTGCCAGCAGCTCGTGGGGGGAGGGTAATTCACCCCTCCACTTT. Based on the CDR3 plus reference TRBV7-9 and TRBJ1-6, the full variable domain is DTGVSQNPRHKITKRGQNVTFRCDPISEHNRLYWYRQTLGQGPEFLTYFQNEAQLEKSRLLSDRFSAERPKGSFSTLEIQRTEQGDSAMYLCASSSWGEGNSPLHFGNGTRLTVT.